The rows below give T cell receptor beta chains drawn from one sample of a study of blood T cell repertoires in COVID-19. Profiled with immunoSEQ multiplex PCR; TCRdb holds only in-frame clones, not every one. The data hold roughly 160,000 clones, with less than 80% observed a single time. Sequencing was performed on PBMCs or T cells enriched from blood (not recorded which). The receptors stem from a woman between 70 and 85 years old in a cohort exposed to, infected with or recovered from COVID-19 (not recorded which). Both conserved end residues are part of each CDR3. The D gene is left open where the match is weak. Clone size is shown for a subset of rows, as once, few, many or a class of expanded clone.

D	V	J	size	DNA	CDR3
TRBD2	TRBV28	TRBJ2-7	NA	TGTGCCAGCAGAAACGGACTAGCTAGCTACGAGCAGTACTTC	CASRNGLASYEQYF
NA	TRBV10-3	TRBJ2-1	NA	TGTGCCATCACCGGGGGCTCCTACAATGAGCAGTTCTTC	CAITGGSYNEQFF
NA	TRBV24-1	TRBJ1-1	NA	TGTGCCACCAGTGATTGGTTTCGGTCTGAAGCTTTCTTT	CATSDWFRSEAFF
NA	TRBV2	TRBJ2-6	NA	TGTGCCAGCAGTCGGAGCTCTGGGGCCAACGTCCTGACTTTC	CASSRSSGANVLTF
NA	TRBV2	TRBJ1-5	NA	TGTGCCAGCAGTGCTAACAGCTATAGCAATCAGCCCCAGCATTTT	CASSANSYSNQPQHF
NA	TRBV19	TRBJ2-1	NA	TGTGCCAGTAGCCCTATCGAGGGTAGGGTCGATGAGCAGTTCTTC	CASSPIEGRVDEQFF
TRBD2	TRBV6-5	TRBJ2-3	once	TGTGCCAGCAGTCTCCGACTAGCGAGCACAGATACGCAGTATTTT	CASSLRLASTDTQYF
NA	TRBV3-1/TRBV3-2	TRBJ1-3	NA	TGTGCCAGCAGCCAAGTAATGTTCTCTGGAAACACCATATATTTT	CASSQVMFSGNTIYF
TRBD2	TRBV18	TRBJ2-1	NA	TGTGCCAGCTCACCTACTTCAAGCGGGAGCAATGAGCAGTTCTTC	CASSPTSSGSNEQFF
TRBD1	TRBV5-6	TRBJ1-1	NA	TGTGCCAGCAGCTATGGACAGGTTATGTGGGGCACTGAAGCTTTCTTT	CASSYGQVMWGTEAFF
TRBD2	TRBV4-2	TRBJ2-2	NA	TGTGCCAGCAGCCAAGACCGGACTAGCTCGGTGGGGACCGGGGAGCTGTTTTTT	CASSQDRTSSVGTGELFF
NA	TRBV5-6	TRBJ1-5	NA	TGTGCCAGCAGCCGGAGGGGAAATCAGCCCCAGCATTTT	CASSRRGNQPQHF
NA	TRBV11-3	TRBJ2-7	NA	TGTGCCAGCAGCTTAGGAGGGTCAAGCGGAGTCTCCTACGAGCAGTACTTC	CASSLGGSSGVSYEQYF
NA	TRBV6-2/TRBV6-3	TRBJ2-7	once	TGTGCCAGCAGTTACCGCGTCTCCTACGAGCAGTACTTC	CASSYRVSYEQYF
NA	TRBV2	TRBJ1-5	NA	TGTGCCAGCAGTCTCGACAGTCCAAGCAATCAGCCCCAGCATTTT	CASSLDSPSNQPQHF
TRBD2	TRBV27	TRBJ2-1	NA	TGTGCCAGTACGCCGTACCCCGGCGTGGCGGGAGGGCCTTACAATGAGCAGTTCTTC	CASTPYPGVAGGPYNEQFF
TRBD2	TRBV10-1	TRBJ2-1	NA	TGCGCCAGCAGTGATATTCGACTAGCGGAGGCCACCAATGAGCAGTTCTTC	CASSDIRLAEATNEQFF
NA	TRBV4-2	TRBJ1-2	few	TGTGCCAGCAGCCAAGATTTAAAACTCGGGGACTATGGCTACACCTTC	CASSQDLKLGDYGYTF
TRBD1	TRBV18	TRBJ1-1	few	TGTGCCAGCTCACCGCGACAGGGGGCGAGCACTGAAGCTTTCTTT	CASSPRQGASTEAFF
NA	TRBV19	TRBJ2-3	few	TGTGCCAGTAGCCGGGGACTCGGCCCAGATACGCAGTATTTT	CASSRGLGPDTQYF
TRBD2	TRBV2	TRBJ2-7	NA	TGTGCCAGCTGGAATCCAGCGGGAGATTTCTACGAGCAGTACTTC	CASWNPAGDFYEQYF
TRBD2	TRBV4-2	TRBJ2-1	NA	TGTGCCAGCAGCCAGGAGTTAGCGGGAGGGCCTTACAATGAGCAGTTCTTC	CASSQELAGGPYNEQFF
NA	TRBV11-3	TRBJ2-7	NA	TGTGCCAGCAGCTCCCAGGACTGGGCGAAGAGATACTTC	CASSSQDWAKRYF
TRBD1	TRBV4-1	TRBJ1-4	once	TGCGCCAGCAGCCAAGATTTGGGACAGGGGCTTGCAACTAATGAAAAACTGTTTTTT	CASSQDLGQGLATNEKLFF
TRBD2	TRBV24-1	TRBJ2-2	NA	TGTGCCACCAGTGACCCCCGGTTCCTGTCGAGCGGGAGGAACACCGGGGAGCTGTTTTTT	CATSDPRFLSSGRNTGELFF
NA	TRBV29-1	TRBJ2-7	once	TGCAGCGTTGCGCCCAGGGGGGCGCAAAACTACGAGCAGTACTTC	CSVAPRGAQNYEQYF
TRBD1	TRBV28	TRBJ2-1	NA	TGTGCCAGCAGGGACAGGGGTCACAATGAGCAGTTCTTC	CASRDRGHNEQFF
NA	TRBV5-1	TRBJ1-1	NA	TGCGCCAGCAGCTTAAATCCACAGGGCACTGAAGCTTTCTTT	CASSLNPQGTEAFF
TRBD2	TRBV3-1/TRBV3-2	TRBJ2-5	NA	TGTGCCAGCAGCCTTGGACTAGCGGGGCAAGAGACCCAGTACTTC	CASSLGLAGQETQYF
NA	TRBV15	TRBJ2-5	few	TGTGCCACCAGCAGAGATGGGCCTAGCGCGCCTTGGGAGACCCAGTACTTC	CATSRDGPSAPWETQYF
TRBD1	TRBV29-1	TRBJ1-1	NA	TGCAGCGGTGGACAGGGTACGACTCGGGCTTTCTTT	CSGGQGTTRAFF
NA	TRBV12-3/TRBV12-4	TRBJ1-5	NA	TGTGCCAGCAGCAACAGGAGCAATCAGCCCCAGCATTTT	CASSNRSNQPQHF
NA	TRBV9	TRBJ2-2	NA	TGTGCCAGCAGCGAGGGGGCCGGGGAGCTGTTTTTT	CASSEGAGELFF
TRBD1	TRBV18	TRBJ1-3	NA	TGTGCCAGCTCACCACGACAGGGGACCAGCTCTGGAAACACCATATATTTT	CASSPRQGTSSGNTIYF
NA	TRBV28	TRBJ1-2	NA	TGTGCCAGCAGTTTTGGGCAGCGGTATCGCTACACCTTC	CASSFGQRYRYTF
TRBD2	TRBV9	TRBJ2-3	NA	TGTGCCAGCAGCCAAGAGGCAAGCGGGAGTGGGGTGACAGATACGCAGTATTTT	CASSQEASGSGVTDTQYF
TRBD1	TRBV5-1	TRBJ2-7	NA	TGCGCCAGCAGCTCGGGACAGCGAAGTAGGAGTTACGAGCAGTACTTC	CASSSGQRSRSYEQYF
TRBD2	TRBV18	TRBJ2-7	NA	TGTGCCAGCTCACCCCCCACTAGCGGCCTTTCCTACGAGCAGTACTTC	CASSPPTSGLSYEQYF
TRBD1	TRBV4-3	TRBJ1-2	NA	TGCGCCAGCAGCCAAGATGTTATAATGGGGACAGGGCCCTATGGCTACACCTTC	CASSQDVIMGTGPYGYTF
TRBD1	TRBV28	TRBJ2-5	NA	TGTGCCAGCAGTTCTGCTGGGGGGACAGGGTTAGAGACCCAGTACTTC	CASSSAGGTGLETQYF
NA	TRBV11-2	TRBJ2-7	NA	TGTGCCAGCAGCTTACGGACTTCTTACGCCTACGAGCAGTACTTC	CASSLRTSYAYEQYF
TRBD1	TRBV5-1	TRBJ2-2	NA	TGCGCCAGCAGGGAAGGACAGGGGGTAAACACCGGGGAGCTGTTTTTT	CASREGQGVNTGELFF
TRBD2	TRBV28	TRBJ2-3	few	TGTGCCAGCAGAACCCTAGCGGGAGGTCGCACAGATACGCAGTATTTT	CASRTLAGGRTDTQYF
NA	TRBV12-3/TRBV12-4	TRBJ1-1	NA	TGTGCCAGCACCTCCTTCCACGGACACCCAGCTTTCTTT	CASTSFHGHPAFF
NA	TRBV5-1	TRBJ1-1	NA	TGCGCCAGCGGCAGACAGCCTGGAGATGAAGCTTTCTTT	CASGRQPGDEAFF
NA	TRBV30	TRBJ2-7	NA	TGTGCCGCGGCCCCCGGCGTCTACGAGCAGTACTTC	CAAAPGVYEQYF
NA	TRBV10-3	TRBJ1-5	NA	TGTGCCATCAGTGAGTCGGGGGACTGGCGAGAACAGCCCCAGCATTTT	CAISESGDWREQPQHF
TRBD1	TRBV14	TRBJ2-7	few	TGTGCCAGCAGCCGGACAGGGGTTTACGAGCAGTACTTC	CASSRTGVYEQYF
NA	TRBV2	TRBJ1-1	NA	TGTGCCAGCATCTCAGTTCGGAACACTGAAGCTTTCTTT	CASISVRNTEAFF
NA	TRBV28	TRBJ1-2	NA	TGTGCCAGCAGTTCCAATAACTATGGCTACACCTTC	CASSSNNYGYTF